A selection of T cell receptor beta chains follows, all from one sample in a study of blood T cell repertoires in COVID-19. Generated by immunoSEQ multiplex PCR, the TCRdb table keeps only in-frame clones and is missing some. The table lists almost 350,000 clones, roughly 89% of them singletons. Sequencing was performed on peripheral blood. These receptors were collected from a woman in her sixties with COVID-19, enrolled during active disease. The conserved cysteine and the conserved F or W are not part of the CDR3 here.

>TRBJ1-3|TRBV7-8
ASSSHPGGLNTIY
>TRBJ1-4|TRBV7-9
ASSLVEAGTNEKLF
>TRBJ1-2|TRBV6-5
ASSYSLSGLDYGYT
>TRBJ2-2|TRBV7-9
ASSPSESGELF
>TRBJ1-4|TRBV7-2
ASSLAYAGSTNEKLF
>TRBJ1-4|TRBV28
ASSFGGATNEKLF
>TRBJ2-1|TRBV28
ASSSRQGANEQF
>TRBJ2-2|TRBV9
ASEPGDTGELF
>TRBJ2-5|TRBV19
ASTSTGYETQY
>TRBJ2-3|TRBV5-6
ASSLMRGDTQY
>TRBJ1-5|TRBV7-9
ASSLAGAQINQPQH
>TRBJ1-1|TRBV28
ASSLDSSRTEAF
>TRBJ2-7|TRBV7-9
ASSVGQTTYEQY
>TRBJ1-6|TRBV7-3
ASSPTGNSPLH
>TRBJ1-1|TRBV6-2/TRBV6-3
ASSFRGLNTEAF
>TRBJ2-1|TRBV11-2
ASSLVGTGTYNEQF
>TRBJ1-2|TRBV29-1
SAASVSYGYT
>TRBJ1-1|TRBV5-4
ASSFGRDRGRSAEAF
>TRBJ1-1|TRBV13
ASSLDGRNPLAF
>TRBJ1-3|TRBV6-5
ASSDLQGPGNTIY
>TRBJ1-6|TRBV11-2
ASSIPTGGKTPLH
>TRBJ1-4|TRBV4-1
ASSQGNRDYDEKLF
>TRBJ1-1|TRBV5-5
ASSLGGQGYTEAF
>TRBJ2-3|TRBV21-1
ASSSGTSSTQY
>TRBJ2-5|TRBV19
AARLTPPGLAIRRETQY
>TRBJ2-2|TRBV5-1
ASSDTPNTGELF
>TRBJ1-5|TRBV27
ASSGSSLSNQPQH
>TRBJ1-2|TRBV3-1/TRBV3-2
ASSLGTVNYGYT
>TRBJ1-2|TRBV7-9
ASSTRWGTAVYGYT
>TRBJ1-4|TRBV6-5
ASSYRQEFNEKLF
>TRBJ1-1|TRBV12-3/TRBV12-4
ASRTRTVEAF
>TRBJ1-1|TRBV10-3
AINPAGSVLGAF
>TRBJ2-7|TRBV18
ASSPGGLEQY
>TRBJ1-2|TRBV11-2
ASSPAAIRTGPYGYT
>TRBJ2-1|TRBV6-5
ASGRTSGGIWQF
>TRBJ2-7|TRBV2
ASNTGQGGYEQY
>TRBJ1-1|TRBV5-1
ASRLVGSRVNTEAF
>TRBJ2-5|TRBV11-1
ASSLEGLAVRKTQY
>TRBJ2-1|TRBV24-1
ATSDFLNEQF
>TRBJ1-3|TRBV20-1
SASVGGARQNTIY
>TRBJ2-1|TRBV29-1
SVEAGAYNEQF
>TRBJ2-3|TRBV28
ASSRSRGGTDTQY
>TRBJ1-2|TRBV19
ASRMGGAYGYT
>TRBJ1-5|TRBV19
ASTPKGTGPYQPQH
>TRBJ1-1|TRBV7-2
ASSPGTGYTEAF
>TRBJ2-3|TRBV18
ASSLRTGKTDTQY
>TRBJ1-1|TRBV18
ASSPRQGGDTEAF
>TRBJ2-2|TRBV9
ASSQDIRLAGARGAGELF
>TRBJ1-1|TRBV18
ASSPLGQPNTEAF
>TRBJ1-3|TRBV11-2
ASSSDGLSGNTIY
>TRBJ1-1|TRBV6-5
ATTGGNTEAF
>TRBJ1-4|TRBV11-2
ASSLGRLIGSLF
>TRBJ1-4|TRBV10-3
AISEFDHSNEKLF
>TRBJ2-3|TRBV5-6
ASSQGLGADTQY
>TRBJ1-1|TRBV28
ASPPHLGAGRNAEAF
>TRBJ1-6|TRBV19
ASSIRTGENSPLH
>TRBJ1-1|TRBV12-3/TRBV12-4
ASSHGEREAF
>TRBJ1-6|TRBV5-6
ASSATGTGTSPLH
>TRBJ1-2|TRBV9
ASSPRQGYAYGYT